This TCR beta chain was identified during a study of blood T cells in healthy people across ages. Broader study findings: TCR beta diversity was tightly associated with the proportion of naive T cells. Diversity figures derived from one million T cells were judged to underestimate the true value.

The second PCR ran roughly 7 to 12 cycles with a sample-barcoded 5' primer and J-beta primers. Each cDNA molecule, via a template-switch adaptor with 12 random nucleotides, was tagged. All samples gave at least 2.5 million CDR3-containing paired-end reads. TCRdb processed the 5' RACE reads anew with MiXCR; each CDR3 protein has one entry. This sample has around 1,600,000 distinct CDR3 sequences, with 42% found just once. The germline V gene has CDR1 DFQATT and CDR2 SNEGSKA (reference sequence). Losses at the gene ends were 3 bases for V and 6 bases for J; bases not matched to a gene: 6. The CDR3 covers 13 residues. As for this clonotype: The antigen is undetermined.

The chain carries TRBV20-1 and TRBJ2-7; 9 bases agree with TRBD2. The sequencing input was blood. This clonotype was sampled from a woman between 18 and 30 years old in good health. As DNA, the CDR3 is TGCAGTGCTAGTTCCCTAGCGGGACGCGAGCAGTACTTC. As protein: CSASSLAGREQYF.